This T cell receptor beta chain comes out of a study of control samples from healthy donors and cancer patients. Only in-frame clones appear in the TCRdb table, and some are missing; sequencing was by immunoSEQ multiplex PCR. The sample records about 160,000 clones, over 85% being singletons. This CDR3 contains 16 residues. V was clipped by 3 bases and J by 2 bases, with 15 bases between them. CDR1 and CDR2 from the germline V gene are SGHNT and YYREEE (reference sequence). This chain connects TRBV5-4 to TRBJ1-3, with a possible D match to TRBD1 (6 bases). What was sequenced was blood. This TCR derives from a woman aged 60-70 years in good health. CDR3 in DNA: TGTGCCAGCAGCTACGAGTGGGGGCCGGCTGGAAACACCATATATTTT. It yields the protein CASSYEWGPAGNTIYF.